This TCR beta chain derives from a study of shared clonotypes between healthy human individuals. Background on the study: With ages of 18 to 49, the donors were a couple of women and three men.

The CDR3 has 20 amino acids. Per germline, CDR1 SGHRS and CDR2 YFSETQ. Losses at the gene ends were 4 bases for V and 5 bases for J; bases not matched to a gene: 19. Assay used: immunoSEQ multiplex PCR; TCRdb lists only in-frame clones, some missing. The top ten hold about 0.067% of the sample, which has approximately 530,000 clones, roughly 95% seen once. This rearrangement joins TRBV5-1 to TRBJ2-2, with 11 bases fitting TRBD2. Specimen: naive CD4+ T cells sorted from blood. The subset denotes: CD45RA+ positively selected. The TCR comes from a woman in her 30s in good health. The DNA for the CDR3 is TGCGCCAGCAGCCGGGGGAAGACTAGCGGGATCGAGCAACGAACCGGGGAGCTGTTTTTT. Translation gives CASSRGKTSGIEQRTGELFF.